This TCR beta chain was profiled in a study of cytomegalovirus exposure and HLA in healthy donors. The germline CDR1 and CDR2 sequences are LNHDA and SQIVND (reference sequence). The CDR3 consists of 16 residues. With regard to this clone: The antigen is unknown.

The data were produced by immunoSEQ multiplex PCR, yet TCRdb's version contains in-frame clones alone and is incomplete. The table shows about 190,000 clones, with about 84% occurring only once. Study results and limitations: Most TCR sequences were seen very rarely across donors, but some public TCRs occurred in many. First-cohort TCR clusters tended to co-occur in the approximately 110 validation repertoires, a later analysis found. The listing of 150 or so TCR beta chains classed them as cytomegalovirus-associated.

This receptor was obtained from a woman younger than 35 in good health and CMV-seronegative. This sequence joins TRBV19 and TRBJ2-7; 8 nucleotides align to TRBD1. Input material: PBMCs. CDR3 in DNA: TGTGCATCCGCCCCGGACAGGGCGTCGAGCTCCTACGAGCAGTACTTC. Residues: CASAPDRASSSYEQYF.